This T cell receptor (beta chain) is from a study of blood T cells in healthy people across ages. This CDR3 contains 14 residues. Looked up from germline, CDR1 is SGHDT and CDR2 is YYEEEE. A second about 6 to 12 cycle PCR used barcoded and J-beta primers. In TCRdb, the 5' RACE reads were re-called with MiXCR into one record per CDR3 protein. Among about 770,000 distinct CDR3 sequences, about 42% were seen once, and the ten largest hold under 20%. The sequenced sample was blood. The rearrangement uses TRBV5-6 and TRBJ2-7; D gene ambiguous. The DNA end is more similar to TRBJ2-5, so the J call may be wrong. This TCR was sampled from a man aged 55-75 years in good health. CDR3 loop: CASSLAFRLETQYF. In DNA, the CDR3 is TGTGCCAGCAGCTTGGCATTTCGGCTAGAGACCCAGTACTTC.